The sequence of this T cell receptor (beta chain) was determined in a study of blood T cell repertoires in COVID-19. Measured with immunoSEQ multiplex PCR; TCRdb has only the in-frame clones, and not every one. The sample carries a few hundred thousand clones, 70% to 80% recorded once. Germline loops: CDR1 MGHRA, CDR2 YSYEKL. This CDR3 region has 16 residues. The trim removed 4 bases at V and 3 bases at J, leaving 5 bases unmatched. This chain links TRBV4-1 with TRBJ2-1; 11 positions agree with TRBD2. This sequence originates from an elderly woman with acute or convalescent COVID-19. Sequenced: peripheral blood. The CDR3 sequence is CASSRPGLAVYNEQFF. The CDR3 DNA reads TGCGCCAGCAGCCGACCGGGACTAGCGGTCTACAATGAGCAGTTCTTC.